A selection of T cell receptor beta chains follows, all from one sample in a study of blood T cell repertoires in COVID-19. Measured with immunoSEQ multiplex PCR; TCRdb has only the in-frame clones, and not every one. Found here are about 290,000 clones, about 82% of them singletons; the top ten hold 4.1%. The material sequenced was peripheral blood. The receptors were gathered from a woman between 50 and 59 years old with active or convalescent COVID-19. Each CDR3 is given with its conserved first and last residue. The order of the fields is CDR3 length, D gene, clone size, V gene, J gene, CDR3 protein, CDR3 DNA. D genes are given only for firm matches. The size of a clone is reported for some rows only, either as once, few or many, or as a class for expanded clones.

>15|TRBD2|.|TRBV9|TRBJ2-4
CASSHSGSSKNIQYF
TGTGCCAGCAGCCATAGCGGGAGTTCCAAAAACATTCAGTACTTC
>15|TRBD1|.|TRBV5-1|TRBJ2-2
CASSPGTGGSGELFF
TGCGCCAGCAGCCCCGGGACAGGGGGCTCAGGGGAGCTGTTTTTT
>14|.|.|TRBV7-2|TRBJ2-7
CASSLLASIYEQYF
TGTGCCAGCAGCTTACTAGCATCCATTTACGAGCAGTACTTC
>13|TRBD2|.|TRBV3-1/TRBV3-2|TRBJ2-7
CASSQVLAGEQYF
TGTGCCAGCAGCCAAGTACTAGCGGGCGAGCAGTACTTC
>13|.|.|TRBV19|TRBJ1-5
CASKIAYNQPQHF
TGTGCCAGTAAGATCGCGTACAATCAGCCCCAGCATTTT
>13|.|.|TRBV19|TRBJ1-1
CASSQVVGTEAFF
TGTGCCAGTAGTCAGGTCGTGGGCACTGAAGCTTTCTTT
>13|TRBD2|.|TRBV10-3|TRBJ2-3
CAIQIAGADTQYF
TGTGCCATCCAAATAGCGGGAGCAGATACGCAGTATTTT
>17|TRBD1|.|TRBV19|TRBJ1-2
CASSSGQGPFPNYGYTF
TGTGCCAGTAGTTCGGGACAGGGGCCCTTTCCTAACTATGGCTACACCTTC
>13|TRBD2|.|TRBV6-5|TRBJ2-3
CASRLAGADTQYF
TGTGCCAGCAGACTAGCGGGAGCAGATACGCAGTATTTT
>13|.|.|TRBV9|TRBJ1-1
CASSVQKGGEAFF
TGTGCCAGCAGCGTACAAAAAGGGGGTGAAGCTTTCTTT
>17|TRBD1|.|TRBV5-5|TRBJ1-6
CASSPLPFRGLNSPLHF
TGTGCCAGCAGCCCCCTTCCCTTTAGGGGGCTTAATTCACCCCTCCACTTT
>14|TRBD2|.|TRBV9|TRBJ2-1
CASNGGEGWNEQFF
TGTGCCAGCAATGGCGGGGAGGGTTGGAATGAGCAGTTCTTC
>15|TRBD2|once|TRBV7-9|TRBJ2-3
CASRLAGVSTDTQYF
TGTGCCAGCAGGCTAGCGGGAGTAAGCACAGATACGCAGTATTTT
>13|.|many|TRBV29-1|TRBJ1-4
CSVDGGAGEKLFF
TGCAGCGTTGACGGGGGAGCAGGAGAAAAACTGTTTTTT
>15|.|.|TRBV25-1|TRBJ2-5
CASSERWGPEETQYF
TGTGCCAGCAGTGAACGGTGGGGGCCCGAAGAGACCCAGTACTTC
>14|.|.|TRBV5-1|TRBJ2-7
CASRHPGLAYEQYF
TGCGCCAGCAGGCATCCGGGACTGGCCTACGAGCAGTACTTC
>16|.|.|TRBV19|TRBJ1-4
CASSSEGGFSSKKLFF
TGTGCCAGTAGCTCAGAGGGGGGGTTCTCAAGTAAGAAACTGTTTTTT
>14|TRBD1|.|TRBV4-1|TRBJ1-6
CASSHPFSTGQILF
TGCGCCAGCAGCCACCCTTTTTCGACAGGGCAAATCCTCTTT
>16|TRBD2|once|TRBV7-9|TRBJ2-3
CASSFPASGVTDTQYF
TGTGCCAGCAGCTTTCCGGCTAGCGGGGTCACAGATACGCAGTATTTT
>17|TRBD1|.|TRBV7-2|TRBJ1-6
CASSSMDRGLGNSPLHF
TGTGCCAGCAGCTCGATGGACAGGGGGCTTGGTAATTCACCCCTCCACTTT
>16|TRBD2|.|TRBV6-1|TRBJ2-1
CASSGGLASSYNEQFF
TGTGCCAGCAGTGGGGGACTAGCGAGCTCCTACAATGAGCAGTTCTTC
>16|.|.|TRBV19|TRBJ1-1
CASSIGWGTRDTEAFF
TGTGCCAGTAGTATAGGCTGGGGCACTCGGGACACTGAAGCTTTCTTT
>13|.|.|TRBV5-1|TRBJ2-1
CASSLGAPNEQFF
TGCGCCAGCAGCCTGGGGGCCCCCAATGAGCAGTTCTTC
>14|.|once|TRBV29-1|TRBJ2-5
CSVVPPGAVETQYF
TGCAGCGTCGTACCACCGGGAGCCGTTGAGACCCAGTACTTC
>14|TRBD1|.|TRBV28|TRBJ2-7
CASRPPGTGGEQYF
TGTGCCAGCAGACCTCCCGGGACAGGGGGCGAGCAGTACTTC
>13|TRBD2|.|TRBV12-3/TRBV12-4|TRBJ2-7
CASSLAGTYEQYF
TGTGCCAGCAGCCTAGCGGGAACCTACGAGCAGTACTTC
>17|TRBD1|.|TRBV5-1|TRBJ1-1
CASSLADRGLIGTEAFF
TGCGCCAGCAGCTTGGCCGACAGGGGCCTAATTGGCACTGAAGCTTTCTTT
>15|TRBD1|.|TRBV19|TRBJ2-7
CASSIVDGQGYEQYF
TGTGCCAGTAGTATCGTCGACGGACAGGGCTACGAGCAGTACTTC
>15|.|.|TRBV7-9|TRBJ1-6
CASSLGGPTNSPLHF
TGTGCCAGCAGCTTAGGCGGTCCGACTAATTCACCCCTCCACTTT
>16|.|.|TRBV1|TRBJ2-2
CTSSQDMRLLTGELFF
TGCACCAGCAGCCAAGATATGAGGCTCTTAACCGGGGAGCTGTTTTTT
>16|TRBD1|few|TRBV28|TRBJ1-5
CASRIGTGRSNQPQHF
TGTGCCAGCAGGATCGGGACAGGGAGAAGCAATCAGCCCCAGCATTTT
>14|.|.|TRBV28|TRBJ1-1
CASRPGGVRTEAFF
TGTGCCAGCAGACCCGGGGGGGTGCGGACTGAAGCTTTCTTT
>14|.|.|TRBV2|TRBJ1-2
CASTQEGISYGYTF
TGTGCCAGCACCCAGGAGGGAATCTCCTATGGCTACACCTTC
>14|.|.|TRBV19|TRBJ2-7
CASSISGLAYEQYF
TGTGCCAGTAGTATCTCAGGACTGGCCTACGAGCAGTACTTC
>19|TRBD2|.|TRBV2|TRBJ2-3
CASSEMGLAGWSSTDTQYF
TGTGCCAGCAGTGAAATGGGACTAGCGGGGTGGTCTAGCACAGATACGCAGTATTTT
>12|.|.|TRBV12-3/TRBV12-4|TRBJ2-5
CASSFGGETQYF
TGTGCCAGCAGTTTTGGCGGGGAGACCCAGTACTTC
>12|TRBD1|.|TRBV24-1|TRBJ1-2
CATRDRNYGYTF
TGTGCCACTAGGGACAGGAACTATGGCTACACCTTC